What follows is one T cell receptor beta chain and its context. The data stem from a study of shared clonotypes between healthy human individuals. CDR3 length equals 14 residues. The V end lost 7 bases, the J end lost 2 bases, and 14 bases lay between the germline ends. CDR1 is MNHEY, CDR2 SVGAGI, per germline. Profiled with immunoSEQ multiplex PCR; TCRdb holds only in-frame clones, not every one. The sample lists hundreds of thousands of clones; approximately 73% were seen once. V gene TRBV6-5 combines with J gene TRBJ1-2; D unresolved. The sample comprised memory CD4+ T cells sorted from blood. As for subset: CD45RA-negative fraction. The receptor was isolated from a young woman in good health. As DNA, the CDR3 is TGTGCCAGCAAGGCGTTAGAGGTGAACTATGGCTACACCTTC. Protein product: CASKALEVNYGYTF.